This T cell receptor (beta chain) is drawn from a study of shared clonotypes between healthy human individuals. Study results and caveats: Larger estimated richness was generally recorded for naive subsets relative to memory subsets.

CD8 cells regarded as naive lacked CD45RO, were positively chosen for CCR7, and omitted terminally differentiated effector memory CD45RA+ cells. Free of recent acute infections or vaccinations, the donors were healthy HIV-negative adults. Adult Caucasians living in Nashville, Tennessee made up all of the donors. Every subset had its genomic DNA shared out evenly among several immunoSEQ plates. Clones were sequenced by immunoSEQ multiplex PCR, and TCRdb holds only the in-frame ones, with some missing. The sample has approximately 2,000,000 clones, roughly 93% seen once. The CDR3 contains 16 residues. With 4 bases removed from V and 0 bases from J, the gap between germline ends came to 16 bases. Germline lookup yields CDR1 SEHNR and CDR2 FQNEAQ (reference sequence). About this clone: No antigen is known for it.

The chain uses TRBV7-9 and TRBJ2-7, with a weak D call TRBD1 (5 bases). Material for sequencing was naive CD8+ T cells from PBMCs. The sequence came from a man between 18 and 29 years old in good health. Some clones in this sample may be carry-over from other donors' samples. The CDR3 nucleotides are TGTGCCAGCAGCTCCGAAGGGCAGGGTAGCTCCTACGAGCAGTACTTC. This sequence encodes CASSSEGQGSSYEQYF.